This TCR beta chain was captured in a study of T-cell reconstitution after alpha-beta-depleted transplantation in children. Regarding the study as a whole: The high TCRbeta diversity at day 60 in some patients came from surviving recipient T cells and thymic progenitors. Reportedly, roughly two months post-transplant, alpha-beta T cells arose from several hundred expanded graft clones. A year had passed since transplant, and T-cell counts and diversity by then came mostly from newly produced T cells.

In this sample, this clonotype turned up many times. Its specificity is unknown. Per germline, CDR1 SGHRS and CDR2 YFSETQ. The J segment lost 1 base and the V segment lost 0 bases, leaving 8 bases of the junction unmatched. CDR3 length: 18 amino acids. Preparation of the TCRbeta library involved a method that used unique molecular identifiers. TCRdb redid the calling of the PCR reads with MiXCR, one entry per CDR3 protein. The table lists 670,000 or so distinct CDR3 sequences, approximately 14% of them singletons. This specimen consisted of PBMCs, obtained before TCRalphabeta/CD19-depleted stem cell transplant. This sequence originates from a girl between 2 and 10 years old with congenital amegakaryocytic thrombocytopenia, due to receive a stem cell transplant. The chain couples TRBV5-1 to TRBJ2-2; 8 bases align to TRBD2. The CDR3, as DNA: TGCGCCAGCAGCTTGGTTGTAGCGGGATTACAGAACACCGGGGAGCTGTTTTTT. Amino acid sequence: CASSLVVAGLQNTGELFF.